These 31 T cell receptor beta chains were all obtained from the same sample, sequenced in a study of post-analysis software for immune sequencing data. Built from TCR beta cDNA, the libraries had unique molecular identifiers in them. MiXCR was run by TCRdb on the PCR reads, yielding one entry per CDR3 protein. The sample contains approximately 730,000 distinct CDR3 sequences, about 32% of which appear only once. Their antigen targets remain unknown. Study findings and constraints: In patients, about 5 TRBV segments were more frequent than in controls, with TRBV5-6, TRBV5-1 and TRBV20-1 among them.

Sequenced sample: blood. These receptors were obtained from a girl aged 5-17 years with multiple sclerosis.

With respect to this clonotype: A clone one base away is much larger, so this may be a read error. This chain connects TRBV12-3 or TRBV12-4 to TRBJ1-2; D is undetermined. The CDR3 totals 13 residues. Trimming stripped 3 bases from V and 6 bases from J, with 11 bases between. Written as DNA, the CDR3 is TGTGCCAGCAGTTTCCGACGGATGCATGGCTACACCTTC. It yields the protein CASSFRRMHGYTF.

This clonotype was found a few times. The chain is built from TRBV5-1 and TRBJ1-5; D unresolved. The CDR3 spans 10 residues. With 5 bases removed from V and 9 bases from J, the gap between germline ends came to 6 bases. The germline V gene encodes CDR1 SGHRS and CDR2 YFSETQ. CDR3 nucleotide sequence: TGCGCCAGCAGTGGACGGCCCCAGCATTTT. Protein: CASSGRPQHF.

The gene calls are TRBV20-1 and TRBJ1-2; D is perhaps TRBD1 (5 bases). Between the trimmed V and J ends, which lost 8 bases and 5 bases, there was a span of 12 bases. CDR3 length: 11 residues. CDR1 and CDR2 (germline): DFQATT, SNEGSKA (reference sequence). The CDR3 nucleotides are TGCAGTACGGGGCAGGGATATGGCTACACCTTC. This translates into CSTGQGYGYTF.

This chain joins TRBV14 and TRBJ2-5; the D gene is possibly TRBD1 (6 bases). CDR1 SGHDN and CDR2 FVKESK come from the germline V gene. The CDR3 has 15 amino acids. Trimming left V 3 bases short and J 3 bases short, with 14 bases between. CDR3 coding DNA: TGTGCCAGCAGCCAGGGTTCTTACAGGGAAGAGACCCAGTACTTC. Translation: CASSQGSYREETQYF.

The chain recombines TRBV7-2 with TRBJ2-7; tentatively, D is TRBD1 or TRBD2 (5 bases each). The end of the DNA fits TRBJ2-5 better, so the J call may be wrong. This CDR3 region has 14 residues. Germline CDR1 and CDR2: SGHTA and FQGNSA. CDR3 region: CASSRGVVVETQYF. The CDR3, as DNA: TGTGCCAGCAGCCGAGGGGTGGTGGTCGAGACCCAGTACTTC.

The sample holds many counts of this clonotype. V usage is TRBV7-2 and J usage is TRBJ2-3; D could derive from TRBD1 or TRBD2 (5 bases each). Germline V CDR1 and CDR2: SGHTA, FQGNSA. This CDR3 has 13 amino acids. V was cut by 3 bases and J by 4 bases, with 8 bases left in between. DNA for the CDR3: TGTGCCAGCAGCTTGAGGGGCGCAGATACGCAGTATTTT. As protein: CASSLRGADTQYF.

The CDR3 protein is CASRSRGLEAFF. The CDR3 nucleotides read TGTGCCAGCAGAAGCCGGGGGCTTGAAGCTTTCTTT. The chain joins TRBV12-3 or TRBV12-4 to TRBJ1-1; a possible D gene is TRBD1 (6 bases). The CDR3 length is 12 residues. Between the trimmed V and J ends, which lost 6 bases and 7 bases, there was a span of 12 bases.

With regard to this clonotype: Relative to the germline gene, one junction end is altered; a read error may explain this. The CDR3 DNA reads TGTGCCAGCAGCTGGACAGGGCTTAATGAAAAACGGTTTTTT. This translates into CASSWTGLNEKRFF. The chain couples TRBV7-2 to TRBJ1-4, with TRBD1 matching over 8 bases. Germline values: CDR1 SGHTA, CDR2 FQGNSA. The CDR3 sequence is 14 residues long.

This chain uses TRBV5-6 with TRBJ2-7; 9 bases are a match to TRBD1. This CDR3 contains 16 residues. Unmatched junction bases numbered 6, after V lost 2 bases and J lost 0 bases. Germline CDR1 SGHDT, CDR2 YYEEEE. DNA for the CDR3: TGTGCCAGCAGCTTACGTGGGACAGGGTCCTCCTACGAGCAGTACTTC. Protein: CASSLRGTGSSYEQYF.

The table lists this clonotype with many counts. The chain combines TRBV5-1 with TRBJ2-7; unclear D gene. V was cut by 0 bases and J by 0 bases, with 10 bases left in between. Germline assignment: CDR1 SGHRS and CDR2 YFSETQ. The CDR3 length is 15 residues. In nucleotides, the CDR3 is TGCGCCAGCAGCTTGGACACCTATAACTCCTACGAGCAGTACTTC. This translates into CASSLDTYNSYEQYF.

This clonotype has only a few counts. The genes are TRBV15 and TRBJ2-5; TRBD1 agrees at 12 bases. The V segment lost 6 bases and the J segment 5 bases; nucleotides outside the gene matches: 7. The CDR3 extends over 15 amino acids. The germline gives CDR1 LNHNV, CDR2 YYDKDF (reference sequence). CDR3 sequence reads: CATSTRGTGGETQYF. DNA of the CDR3: TGTGCCACCAGTACCCGAGGGACAGGGGGCGAGACCCAGTACTTC.

The rearrangement uses TRBV4-1 and TRBJ2-6, with D tentatively TRBD1 (5 bases). CDR3 length equals 17 residues. V lost 3 bases to trimming and J lost 4 bases, with 16 bases between them. Germline lookup yields CDR1 MGHRA and CDR2 YSYEKL. CDR3 amino acids: CASSQVLRGSGANVLTF. CDR3 nucleotides: TGCGCCAGCAGCCAGGTCCTTAGGGGCTCGGGGGCCAACGTCCTGACTTTC.

The chain couples TRBV7-2 to TRBJ2-3; D gene ambiguous. The germline gives CDR1 SGHTA, CDR2 FQGNSA. V was cut by 5 bases and J by 1 base, with 10 bases left in between. This CDR3 has 14 amino acids. The CDR3 region has the DNA TGTGCCAGCAGCCCGCATCAGGGCACAGATACGCAGTATTTT. This codes for CASSPHQGTDTQYF. Drawing the rest from reference TRBV7-2 and TRBJ2-3, the complete variable domain is GAGVSQSPSNKVTEKGKDVELRCDPISGHTALYWYRQSLGQGLEFLIYFQGNSAPDKSGLPSDRFSAERTGGSVSTLTIQRTQQEDSAVYLCASSPHQGTDTQYFGPGTRLTVL.

This sequence joins TRBV12-3 or TRBV12-4 and TRBJ2-7, with 13 bases aligning to TRBD2. The J segment lost 6 bases and the V segment lost 6 bases, leaving 8 bases of the junction unmatched. The CDR3 runs 15 residues. The CDR3 spells CASSLLAGGHCEQYF. In nucleotides, the CDR3 is TGTGCCAGCAGCCTACTAGCGGGGGGGCACTGCGAGCAGTACTTC.

The rearrangement joins TRBV5-6 to TRBJ2-5; no definite D call. Germline V CDR1 and CDR2: SGHDT, YYEEEE. V was pared by 5 bases and J by 4 bases, with 12 bases between. This CDR3 has 13 amino acids. CDR3 sequence: CASRSWVGETQYF. As DNA, the CDR3 is TGTGCCAGCAGGTCGTGGGTGGGAGAGACCCAGTACTTC.

The table lists this clonotype with many counts. The J gene is TRBJ2-5, the V gene TRBV29-1, with D possibly being TRBD1 (7 bases). Germline V gene data show CDR1 as SQVTM and CDR2 as ANQGSEA. Trimming took off 4 bases at V and 1 base at J, with 10 bases between the two ends. The CDR3 runs to 13 residues. The DNA for the CDR3 is TGCAGCGTTGGGCAGGGGGGCCAAGAGACCCAGTACTTC. This codes for CSVGQGGQETQYF.

This chain connects TRBV7-9 to TRBJ2-3; 7 positions match TRBD1. V shed 4 bases, J shed 2 bases, and the junction held 9 bases outside the gene matches. This CDR3 region has 16 residues. Germline CDR1 and CDR2: SEHNR and FQNEAQ (reference sequence). The CDR3 loop is CASSSPGQGDTDTQYF. The DNA for the CDR3 is TGTGCCAGCAGCTCCCCAGGGCAGGGGGACACAGATACGCAGTATTTT.

This chain links TRBV25-1 with TRBJ1-1; D unclear. In germline, CDR1 is MGHDK, CDR2 SYGVNS. The CDR3 has 17 residues. Deletions cut 3 bases from V and 1 base from J, with 18 bases between. The CDR3 nucleotides read TGTGCCAGCAGTGACACCTCCATAAGAGCAGGGAACACTGAAGCTTTCTTT. Translating it yields CASSDTSIRAGNTEAFF.

The chain couples TRBV4-2 to TRBJ1-2, with 7 nucleotides matching TRBD1. In germline, CDR1 is LGHNA, CDR2 YNFKEQ. CDR3 length: 17 residues. The V gene end was trimmed by 1 base and the J gene end by 3 bases; junction bases not matched to a gene: 11. CDR3 nucleotide sequence: TGTGCCAGCAGCCAAGCTCCTGGGGACAGAAGATACTATGGCTACACCTTC. This encodes CASSQAPGDRRYYGYTF.

The chain has TRBV5-1 and TRBJ2-1, with D possibly TRBD1 on 5 matching bases. This CDR3 contains 12 residues. Germline values: CDR1 SGHRS, CDR2 YFSETQ. V shed 3 bases and J shed 9 bases, with 10 bases lying between them. In DNA, the CDR3 is TGCGCCAGCAGCTACAGGTGGGGTGAGCAGTTCTTC. Translating gives CASSYRWGEQFF.

This rearrangement joins TRBV20-1 to TRBJ1-6; D gene ambiguous. The V and J ends lost 6 bases and 0 bases respectively, with 12 bases between them. Germline V gene sequence: CDR1 DFQATT, CDR2 SNEGSKA (reference sequence). The CDR3 is 15 amino acids. The CDR3 DNA sequence: TGCAGTGCCCAACAGAGAAGCTCCTATAATTCACCCCTCCACTTT. It specifies CSAQQRSSYNSPLHF.

The gene calls are TRBV9 and TRBJ2-1, with TRBD2 identical over 11 bases. V trimming: 6 bases; J trimming: 6 bases; junction bases outside the gene matches: 11. Germline values: CDR1 SGDLS, CDR2 YYNGEE. This CDR3 is built from 16 residues. The CDR3 coding sequence is TGTGCCAGCACCAGTAGCGGGAGGGGTGTCTCCAATGAGCAGTTCTTC. Its translation is CASTSSGRGVSNEQFF.

This clonotype was picked up a small number of times. The chain uses TRBV20-1 and TRBJ2-7; 8 nucleotides match TRBD2. Germline V CDR1 and CDR2: DFQATT, SNEGSKA (reference sequence). V lost 4 bases to trimming and J lost 6 bases; unmatched junction nucleotides: 17. This CDR3 spans 16 amino acids. CDR3 region: CSAIHSGNRDQGEQYF. The CDR3 bases are TGCAGTGCTATACATAGCGGGAATAGGGACCAGGGCGAGCAGTACTTC.

The chain combines TRBV14 with TRBJ2-3; 11 nucleotides align to TRBD2. In germline, CDR1 is SGHDN, CDR2 FVKESK. CDR3 length equals 16 residues. Losses at the gene ends were 2 bases for V and 7 bases for J; bases not matched to a gene: 8. The CDR3, as DNA: TGTGCCAGCAGCCAATATACTAGCGGGAGCTCGAATACGCAGTATTTT. Amino acids: CASSQYTSGSSNTQYF.

V and J are TRBV28 and TRBJ2-7; no reliable D call. Germline CDR1 and CDR2: MDHEN and SYDVKM. CDR3 length equals 12 residues. Trimming shortened V by 3 bases and J by 6 bases, and 9 bases separated the two germline ends. The CDR3 here is CASSFVRREQYF. The CDR3 nucleotides are TGTGCCAGCAGTTTCGTCCGCCGCGAGCAGTACTTC.

The sample holds a few counts of this clonotype. J is TRBJ2-7 and V is TRBV20-1, with 9 bases identical to TRBD2. V shed 6 bases and J 6 bases; nucleotides not matched to a gene: 9. CDR1 is DFQATT, CDR2 SNEGSKA, per germline (reference sequence). The CDR3 consists of 13 residues. CDR3: CSARSSGRSEQYF. CDR3 nucleotide sequence: TGCAGTGCCAGAAGTAGCGGGAGAAGCGAGCAGTACTTC.

The chain uses TRBV20-1 and TRBJ2-7; 10 bases are a match to TRBD1. Looked up from germline, CDR1 is DFQATT and CDR2 is SNEGSKA (reference sequence). The CDR3 contains 14 residues. V trimming: 5 bases; J trimming: 3 bases; junction bases outside the gene matches: 7. CDR3 loop: CSAGGTGVYYEQYF. The DNA of the CDR3 is TGCAGTGCTGGGGGGACAGGGGTTTACTACGAGCAGTACTTC.

The sample holds a few counts of this clonotype. This chain connects TRBV7-2 to TRBJ2-3; D gene uncertain. Germline values: CDR1 SGHTA, CDR2 FQGNSA. The germline V and J ends were trimmed by 3 bases and 4 bases, with 14 bases remaining between them. This CDR3 has 15 amino acids. The CDR3 region has the DNA TGTGCCAGCAGCTTCTTTGGCAAGGAATCAGATACGCAGTATTTT. This gives the protein CASSFFGKESDTQYF.

The chain carries TRBV6-2 or TRBV6-3 and TRBJ2-7; 8 nucleotides line up with TRBD1. The better agreement between TRBJ2-5 and the DNA end casts doubt on the J call. CDR1 and CDR2 from the germline V gene are MNHEY and SVGEGT. This CDR3 spans 14 amino acids. The chain's CDR3 is CASSSGTGLQTQYF. In nucleotides, the CDR3 is TGTGCCAGCAGTTCCGGGACAGGTCTGCAGACCCAGTACTTC.

The rearrangement joins TRBV7-9 to TRBJ2-5; TRBD2 matches 10 bases. Germline trimming cut 5 bases from V and 11 bases from J; bases unmatched to any gene: 17. The CDR3 covers 16 residues. Germline assignment: CDR1 SEHNR and CDR2 FQNEAQ (reference sequence). CDR3 in DNA: TGTGCCAGCAGCATCACCGGGACTAGCGAATTCAATGAGCAGTACTTC. Translating it yields CASSITGTSEFNEQYF.

V gene TRBV11-2 combines with J gene TRBJ2-1; D gene unclear. The CDR3 spans 13 residues. The germline V gene encodes CDR1 SGHAT and CDR2 FQNNGV. The germline V and J ends were trimmed by 4 bases and 6 bases, with 10 bases remaining between them. DNA for the CDR3: TGTGCCAGCAGCTCGGGCCCGGTCAATGAGCAGTTCTTC. Residues: CASSSGPVNEQFF.